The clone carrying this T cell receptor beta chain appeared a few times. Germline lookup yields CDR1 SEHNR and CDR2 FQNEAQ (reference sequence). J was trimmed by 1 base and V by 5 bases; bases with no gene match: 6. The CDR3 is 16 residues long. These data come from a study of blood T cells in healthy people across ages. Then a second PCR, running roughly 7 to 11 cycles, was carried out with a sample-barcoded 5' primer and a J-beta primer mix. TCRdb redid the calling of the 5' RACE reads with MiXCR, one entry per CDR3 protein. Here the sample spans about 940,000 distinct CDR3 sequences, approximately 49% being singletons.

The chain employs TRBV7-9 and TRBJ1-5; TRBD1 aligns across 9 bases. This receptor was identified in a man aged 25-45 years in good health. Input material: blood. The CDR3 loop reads CASSPGQGMSNQPQHF. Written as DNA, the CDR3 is TGTGCCAGCAGCCCAGGACAGGGGATGAGCAATCAGCCCCAGCATTTT.